This T cell receptor beta chain originates from a study of shared clonotypes between healthy human individuals. Replicate PCRs run on sorted subsets employed 200 ng DNA, approximately 30,000 T cell genomes. Measured with immunoSEQ multiplex PCR; TCRdb has only the in-frame clones, and not every one. The sample has about 600,000 clones; around 95% are singletons. With respect to this clone: Its target is not known.

Study results and limitations: A few donors shared approximately 5% of their naive CD4 clonotypes. In this cohort, only blood was sampled, and tissue repertoires likely differ.

V shed 0 bases and J shed 5 bases, with 8 bases lying between them. This CDR3 comprises 13 residues. CD8 cells regarded as naive lacked CD45RO, were positively chosen for CCR7, and omitted terminally differentiated effector memory CD45RA+ cells. Donors comprised only Caucasian adults living in Nashville, Tennessee. The sample taken for sequencing was naive CD8+ T cells sorted from blood. The clonotype was recovered from a woman in her 30s in good health. The V and J genes are TRBV5-3 and TRBJ2-5, with D possibly TRBD1 on 5 matching bases. TRBV5-3 is recorded as an ORF, its role being uncertain. CDR3 loop: CARSLAGRETQYF. CDR3 bases: TGTGCCAGAAGCTTGGCAGGGCGGGAGACCCAGTACTTC.